This T cell receptor (beta chain) derives from a study of cytotoxic CD8 clonotypes in ibrutinib-treated CLL. General study findings and limits: Sampling time points were not equivalent between sustained-remission and progressing patients.

Details on this clone: Its antigen is not identified.

Profiled with immunoSEQ multiplex PCR; TCRdb holds only in-frame clones, not every one. Altogether over 45,000 clones are present, approximately 52% being singletons, with the ten largest covering roughly 22%. Trimming took 7 bases from V and 6 from J, leaving 19 bases between them. The CDR3 is 15 amino acids. The germline CDR1 and CDR2 sequences are SGHAT and FQNNGV. Sequencing used PBMCs, obtained after 24 months of ibrutinib treatment. V gene TRBV11-2 combines with J gene TRBJ2-1; TRBD1 is a possible D gene (6 bases). The TCR comes from a human donor with chronic lymphocytic leukemia. DNA for the CDR3: TGTGCCAGCACACCAACACTTCGACAGGCCAATGAGCAGTTCTTC. Its protein product is CASTPTLRQANEQFF.